A selection of T cell receptor beta chains follows, all from one sample in a study of blood T cell repertoires in COVID-19. Generated by immunoSEQ multiplex PCR, the TCRdb table keeps only in-frame clones and is missing some. The repertoire consists of some 150,000 clones, with approximately 83% occurring once and the leading ten covering 3% to 3.5%. Input material: peripheral blood. The receptor set was obtained from a woman older than 75 with acute or convalescent COVID-19. Each CDR3 is given with its conserved first and last residue. Clone size, where shown, is once, few, many, or a class for clones that have expanded.

CDR3 protein: CASSQQGSGEQFF
V gene: TRBV7-7
clone size: .
J gene: TRBJ2-1

CDR3 protein: CASRRDSYGYTF
V gene: TRBV10-2
clone size: .
J gene: TRBJ1-2

CDR3 protein: CASSIDRDTGELFF
V gene: TRBV19
clone size: .
J gene: TRBJ2-2

CDR3 protein: CASSVGGGYTF
V gene: TRBV9
clone size: .
J gene: TRBJ1-2

CDR3 protein: CASSLTAGTPSGGNTEAFF
V gene: TRBV11-2
clone size: .
J gene: TRBJ1-1

CDR3 protein: CAISLTSGGDTGELFF
V gene: TRBV10-3
clone size: .
J gene: TRBJ2-2

CDR3 protein: CASSPISGGTDTQYF
V gene: TRBV14
clone size: .
J gene: TRBJ2-3

CDR3 protein: CSVVTSGGWGANVLTF
V gene: TRBV29-1
clone size: .
J gene: TRBJ2-6

CDR3 protein: CASSQEDLTGLSPLHF
V gene: TRBV4-1
clone size: .
J gene: TRBJ1-6

CDR3 protein: CATSRDRGGSNQPQHF
V gene: TRBV15
clone size: .
J gene: TRBJ1-5

CDR3 protein: CASSEARGILQETQYF
V gene: TRBV2
clone size: once
J gene: TRBJ2-5

CDR3 protein: CASSLGFDREAFF
V gene: TRBV11-1
clone size: few
J gene: TRBJ1-1

CDR3 protein: CASRRPTGDWDTEAFF
V gene: TRBV5-6
clone size: .
J gene: TRBJ1-1